The rows below give T cell receptor beta chains drawn from one sample of a study of shared clonotypes between healthy human individuals. TCRdb keeps only in-frame clones here, not all; method: immunoSEQ multiplex PCR. The data show about 380,000 clones, around 96% seen once. The sample comprised memory CD8+ T cells sorted from blood. Source of these receptors: a man younger than 45 in good health. The CDR3 runs from the conserved cysteine through the conserved F or W. A D gene is named only where the DNA matches it firmly. Expanded clones are given a class, and other clones once, few, many or no size at all.

abundance	d_gene	v_gene	j_gene	CDR3aa	CDR3nt
NA	NA	TRBV19	TRBJ2-3	CASSNADFTDTQYF	TGTGCCAGTAGTAACGCGGACTTCACAGATACGCAGTATTTT
NA	NA	TRBV6-1	TRBJ2-7	CASSDLRDSPYEQYF	TGTGCCAGCAGTGACCTAAGAGACAGCCCCTACGAGCAGTACTTC
NA	NA	TRBV28	TRBJ2-7	CASSFTGSFYEQYF	TGTGCCAGCAGTTTCACGGGTAGTTTTTACGAGCAGTACTTC
NA	TRBD1	TRBV6-1	TRBJ1-2	CASSVEGQGVNGYTF	TGTGCCAGCAGCGTAGAAGGACAGGGTGTAAATGGCTACACCTTC
once	TRBD1	TRBV27	TRBJ1-2	CASSPPGQGEYGYTF	TGTGCCAGCAGTCCGCCGGGACAGGGAGAATATGGCTACACCTTC
NA	TRBD2	TRBV18	TRBJ2-7	CASSPASGSYEQYF	TGTGCCAGCTCACCGGCTAGCGGCTCCTACGAGCAGTACTTC
NA	NA	TRBV5-4	TRBJ2-4	CASSLDVRNIQYF	TGTGCCAGCAGCTTGGACGTCAGAAACATTCAGTACTTC
NA	NA	TRBV6-1	TRBJ1-5	CASSEASGYSNQPQHF	TGTGCCAGCAGTGAAGCGTCAGGTTATAGCAATCAGCCCCAGCATTTT
NA	NA	TRBV5-1	TRBJ1-1	CASSLLRGGEVAFF	TGCGCCAGCAGCCTCCTCCGGGGGGGGGAGGTTGCTTTCTTT
NA	NA	TRBV4-2	TRBJ1-1	CASSQDSGRPTEAFF	TGTGCCAGCAGCCAAGATTCTGGCAGGCCCACTGAAGCTTTCTTT
NA	NA	TRBV28	TRBJ2-1	CASSLYAISYNEQFF	TGTGCCAGCAGTTTATACGCCATCTCCTACAATGAGCAGTTCTTC
NA	NA	TRBV6-5	TRBJ1-2	CASSYVVGTNYGYTF	TGTGCCAGCAGTTACGTTGTGGGCACTAACTATGGCTACACCTTC
NA	NA	TRBV28	TRBJ1-5	CASSSPSGFHQPQHF	TGTGCCAGCAGTTCTCCTTCTGGGTTTCATCAGCCCCAGCATTTT
NA	NA	TRBV2	TRBJ2-3	CASYIWITDTQYF	TGTGCCAGCTATATCTGGATCACAGATACGCAGTATTTT
once	NA	TRBV4-2	TRBJ2-5	CASSGGVEETQYF	TGTGCCAGCAGCGGCGGTGTAGAAGAGACCCAGTACTTC
NA	NA	TRBV5-1	TRBJ1-1	CASSWGQGNTEAFF	TGCGCCAGCAGCTGGGGTCAGGGGAACACTGAAGCTTTCTTT
NA	TRBD2	TRBV4-1	TRBJ2-1	CASRQFPRTSGTTDEQFF	TGCGCCAGCAGACAATTCCCCCGGACTAGCGGGACTACGGATGAGCAGTTCTTC
NA	NA	TRBV5-8	TRBJ1-2	CASSLARDNNYGYTF	TGTGCCAGCAGCTTGGCCCGGGACAATAACTATGGCTACACCTTC
NA	NA	TRBV29-1	TRBJ2-3	CSVVASNTDTQYF	TGCAGCGTTGTTGCGTCAAACACAGATACGCAGTATTTT
NA	NA	TRBV28	TRBJ1-4	CASSSGDNANEKLFF	TGTGCCAGCAGTTCCGGGGACAACGCTAATGAAAAACTGTTTTTT
once	TRBD2	TRBV27	TRBJ2-4	CASGTSGIKNIQYF	TGTGCCAGTGGGACTAGCGGGATCAAAAACATTCAGTACTTC
NA	NA	TRBV10-2	TRBJ2-3	CASKRDTQYF	TGCGCCAGCAAAAGAGACACGCAGTATTTT
NA	NA	TRBV5-1	TRBJ1-2	CASSFGQVNYGYTF	TGCGCCAGCAGCTTCGGGCAGGTCAACTATGGCTACACCTTC
NA	TRBD1	TRBV6-1	TRBJ1-2	CASSQDRINYGYTF	TGTGCCAGCAGTCAGGACAGGATTAACTATGGCTACACCTTC
NA	TRBD2	TRBV18	TRBJ2-5	CASSSGGLETQYF	TGTGCCAGCTCATCGGGAGGGCTGGAGACCCAGTACTTC
NA	NA	TRBV28	TRBJ2-7	CASSTAGTSYEQYF	TGTGCCAGCAGTACAGCGGGTACCTCCTACGAGCAGTACTTC
NA	TRBD2	TRBV7-3	TRBJ2-5	CASSLLPVAGAWETQYF	TGTGCCAGCAGCTTATTACCGGTAGCGGGAGCGTGGGAGACCCAGTACTTC
NA	NA	TRBV14	TRBJ2-7	CASSPDAYEQYF	TGTGCCAGCAGCCCGGACGCCTACGAGCAGTACTTC